A single sample gave rise to the 6 T cell receptor beta chains below, sequenced in a study of cytomegalovirus exposure and HLA in healthy donors (dated by TCRdb to 2016 to 2017). The receptor library was made with the immunoSEQ multiplex PCR assay. A mixture of 60 forward primers for TCR Vbeta segments and 13 reverse primers for TCR Jbeta segments was used in the multiplex PCR. TCRdb retrieved this table from immuneACCESS and kept in-frame rearrangements only. Not all clones are present; in checked studies, unresolved V genes account for under half, and no reason is known for the remainder. The table for this sample lists more than 45,000 clones; around four fifths of them were counted only once. The ten largest clonotypes hold around 1.6% of the sample. The source material was PBMCs. The receptors here all came from a man aged 30-40 years in good health and CMV-seronegative.

A few counts support this clone. The V gene is TRBV18, the J gene TRBJ1-4; 9 positions agree with TRBD1. Germline V gene sequence: CDR1 KGHSH, CDR2 LQKENI. The CDR3 has 15 residues. Trimming took 4 bases from V and 0 from J; bases not matched to a gene: 0. This chain's CDR3 is CASSRQGATNEKLFF. The CDR3 DNA reads as TGTGCCAGCTCACGACAGGGGGCAACTAATGAAAAACTGTTTTTT.

The chain joins TRBV5-1 to TRBJ2-5, with D possibly being TRBD2 (6 bases). Germline V lookup: CDR1 SGHRS, CDR2 YFSETQ. V was pared by 2 bases and J by 1 base, with 9 bases between. This CDR3 has 14 residues. DNA of the CDR3: TGCGCCAGCAGCTTTGGGGACTTCCAAGAGACCCAGTACTTC. Its translation is CASSFGDFQETQYF.

The rearrangement links TRBV7-2 to TRBJ2-7; 7 nucleotides line up with TRBD1. The J segment lost 5 bases and the V segment lost 3 bases, leaving 10 bases of the junction unmatched. This CDR3 is built from 15 residues. Germline V gene sequence: CDR1 SGHTA, CDR2 FQGNSA. The CDR3 reads CASSLLGGKGDEQYF. CDR3 in DNA: TGTGCCAGCAGCTTGTTAGGGGGCAAGGGGGACGAGCAGTACTTC.

This chain uses TRBV28 with TRBJ2-7; D perhaps matches TRBD1 (6 bases). The CDR3 is made up of 14 amino acids. V gave up 1 base and J gave up 0 bases, with 7 bases separating them. Germline V CDR1 and CDR2: MDHEN, SYDVKM. In DNA, the CDR3 is TGTGCCAGCAGTTTATACAGGGACTCCTACGAGCAGTACTTC. Residues: CASSLYRDSYEQYF.

The chain employs TRBV13 and TRBJ2-1, with 8 bases identical to TRBD2. CDR1 and CDR2 from the germline V gene are PRHDT and FYEKMQ (reference sequence). CDR3 length: 15 residues. Unmatched junction bases numbered 10, after V lost 5 bases and J lost 7 bases. This chain's CDR3 is CASSPRGLGRNEQFF. CDR3 DNA: TGTGCCAGCAGCCCACGGGGACTAGGGAGGAATGAGCAGTTCTTC.

CDR3 region: CASSQGATDDQPQHF. CDR3 DNA: TGTGCCAGCAGCCAGGGGGCGACAGATGATCAGCCCCAGCATTTT. The chain uses TRBV4-2 and TRBJ1-5, with D possibly TRBD1 on 6 matching bases. The CDR3 extends over 15 amino acids. V was shortened by 3 bases and J by 5 bases, with 14 bases between the two germline ends. Germline loops: CDR1 LGHNA, CDR2 YNFKEQ.